This TCR beta chain is drawn from a study of OX40 agonist ivuxolimab in advanced cancers. Sequenced by immunoSEQ multiplex PCR; TCRdb stores in-frame clones only, minus some. The sample lists 55,000 to 80,000 clones; approximately 90% were seen once. The CDR3 is made up of 13 amino acids. V dropped 1 base and J dropped 7 bases, with 8 bases sitting between them. The germline V gene has CDR1 LNHDA and CDR2 SQIVND (reference sequence). This receptor was taken from an adult with an advanced solid tumor such as melanoma, head and neck, liver or kidney cancer. Sequencing was performed on CD4+ or CD8+ T cells sorted from blood, taken in a trial of the OX40 agonist ivuxolimab. The V gene is TRBV19, the J gene TRBJ1-5; D is unresolved. The CDR3 sequence is CASSIGERQPQHF. The CDR3 DNA reads TGTGCCAGTAGTATAGGGGAACGGCAGCCCCAGCATTTT.